The next 2 T cell receptor beta chains were all read from a single sample in a study of blood T cell repertoires in COVID-19. Assay used: immunoSEQ multiplex PCR; TCRdb lists only in-frame clones, some missing. Found here are 350,000 to 550,000 clones, approximately 92% of them singletons; the top ten hold more than 0.95%. Specimen: PBMCs or T cells enriched from blood (not recorded which). The receptors originated from a young man who had recovered from COVID-19.

The V gene is TRBV29-1, the J gene TRBJ1-1; no clear D. Trimming took 7 bases from V and 3 from J, leaving 12 bases between them. CDR1 is SQVTM, CDR2 ANQGSEA, per germline. CDR3 length: 12 amino acids. CDR3 bases: TGCAGCGGCACCCGAGGAGACACTGAAGCTTTCTTT. Its protein product is CSGTRGDTEAFF.

The chain recombines TRBV28 with TRBJ1-1, with a possible D match to TRBD1 (5 bases). The germline V and J ends were trimmed by 6 bases and 4 bases, with 15 bases remaining between them. The CDR3 is 14 amino acids. The germline gives CDR1 MDHEN, CDR2 SYDVKM. The CDR3 region is CASSVQAWGTEAFF. CDR3 coding DNA: TGTGCCAGCAGCGTACAGGCCTGGGGCACTGAAGCTTTCTTT.